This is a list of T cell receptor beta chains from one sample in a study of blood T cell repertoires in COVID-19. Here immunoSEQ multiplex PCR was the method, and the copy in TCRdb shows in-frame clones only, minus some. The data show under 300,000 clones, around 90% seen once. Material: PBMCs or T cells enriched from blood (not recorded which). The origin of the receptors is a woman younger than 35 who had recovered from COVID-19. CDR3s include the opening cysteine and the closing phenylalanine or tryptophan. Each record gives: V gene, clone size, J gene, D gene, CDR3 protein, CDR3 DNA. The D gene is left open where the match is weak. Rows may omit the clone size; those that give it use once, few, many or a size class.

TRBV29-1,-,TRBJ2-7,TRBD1,CSVEANSFGTGGSRQYF,TGCAGCGTTGAAGCTAATAGTTTCGGGACAGGGGGCTCCCGGCAGTACTTC
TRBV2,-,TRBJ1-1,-,CASSQPTGMSTEAFF,TGTGCCAGCAGTCAACCGACGGGGATGAGCACTGAAGCTTTCTTT
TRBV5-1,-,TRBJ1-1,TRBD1,CASSQGQGKGNTEAFF,TGCGCCAGCAGCCAGGGACAGGGTAAGGGGAACACTGAAGCTTTCTTT
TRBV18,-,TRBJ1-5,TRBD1,CASSPRTGGNQPQHF,TGTGCCAGCTCACCCAGGACAGGAGGTAATCAGCCCCAGCATTTT
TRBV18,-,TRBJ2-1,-,CASSPGPLYYNEQFF,TGTGCCAGCTCACCGGGGCCTCTCTACTACAATGAGCAGTTCTTC
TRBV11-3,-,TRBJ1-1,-,CASSLDRRDTEAFF,TGTGCCAGCAGCTTAGATCGCCGGGACACTGAAGCTTTCTTT
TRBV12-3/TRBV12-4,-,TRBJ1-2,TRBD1,CASSRRTGYGYTF,TGTGCCAGCAGCCGAAGGACAGGATATGGCTACACCTTC
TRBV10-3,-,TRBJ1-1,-,CAISESLGKTLAGTEAFF,TGTGCCATCAGTGAGTCCCTTGGAAAGACCCTAGCGGGGACTGAAGCTTTCTTT
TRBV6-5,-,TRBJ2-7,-,CASSYGRQAYEQYF,TGTGCCAGCAGTTACGGGAGACAGGCCTACGAGCAGTACTTC
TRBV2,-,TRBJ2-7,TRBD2,CASRSGRSSYEQYF,TGTGCCAGCAGAAGCGGGAGGAGCTCCTACGAGCAGTACTTC
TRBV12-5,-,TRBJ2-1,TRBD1,CASGLRQGHNEQFF,TGTGCTAGTGGTTTGAGACAGGGCCACAATGAGCAGTTCTTC
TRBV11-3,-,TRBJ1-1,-,CASSSRSGRDTEAFF,TGTGCCAGCAGCTCACGGTCCGGTCGGGACACTGAAGCTTTCTTT
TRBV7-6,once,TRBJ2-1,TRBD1,CASSLTGTGDNEQFF,TGTGCCAGCAGCTTAACCGGGACAGGGGACAATGAGCAGTTCTTC
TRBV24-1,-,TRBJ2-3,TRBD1,CATSRDRETDTQYF,TGTGCCACCAGTCGGGACAGAGAAACAGATACGCAGTATTTT
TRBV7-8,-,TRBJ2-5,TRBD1,CASSLSRGLGETQYF,TGTGCCAGCAGCTTAAGCAGGGGGCTAGGAGAGACCCAGTACTTC
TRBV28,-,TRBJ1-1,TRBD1,CASIKTGGSKAFF,TGTGCCAGCATCAAGACAGGGGGCTCCAAGGCTTTCTTT
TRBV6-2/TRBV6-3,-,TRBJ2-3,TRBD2,CASSSRAGGVPDTQYF,TGTGCCAGCAGTTCGCGCGCGGGGGGCGTCCCAGATACGCAGTATTTT
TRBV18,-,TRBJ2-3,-,CASSPPSLSTDTQYF,TGTGCCAGCTCACCACCGTCACTGAGCACAGATACGCAGTATTTT
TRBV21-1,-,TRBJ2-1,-,CASSFFDRVDNEQFF,TGTGCCAGCAGCTTTTTTGATCGGGTAGACAATGAGCAGTTCTTC
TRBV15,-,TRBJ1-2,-,CATSRDLGNYGYTF,TGTGCCACCAGCAGAGATCTAGGAAACTATGGCTACACCTTC
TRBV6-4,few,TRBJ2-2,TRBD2,CASSDSPAGGSGTGELFF,TGTGCCAGCAGTGACTCCCCAGCGGGGGGGTCGGGCACCGGGGAGCTGTTTTTT
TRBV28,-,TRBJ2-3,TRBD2,CASSLQFSREGPRSRSTDTQYF,TGTGCCAGCAGTTTACAGTTCTCGCGGGAGGGCCCGAGGTCCCGTAGCACAGATACGCAGTATTTT
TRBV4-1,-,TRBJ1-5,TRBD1,CASSQDGWQGAFSNQPQHF,TGCGCCAGCAGCCAAGATGGGTGGCAGGGGGCGTTTAGCAATCAGCCCCAGCATTTT
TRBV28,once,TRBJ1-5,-,CASSFKLVGNQPQHF,TGTGCCAGCAGTTTTAAACTCGTCGGGAATCAGCCCCAGCATTTT
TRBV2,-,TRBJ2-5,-,CASSVGVETQYF,TGTGCCAGCAGTGTAGGGGTGGAGACCCAGTACTTC
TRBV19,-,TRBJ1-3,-,CASSIKRNTIYF,TGTGCCAGTAGTATCAAGCGAAACACCATATATTTT
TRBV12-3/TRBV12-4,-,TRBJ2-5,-,CASSFYQGETQYF,TGTGCCAGCAGTTTTTATCAGGGGGAGACCCAGTACTTC
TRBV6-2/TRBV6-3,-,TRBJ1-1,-,CASSFSAAGDTEAFF,TGTGCCAGCAGTTTCTCGGCAGCCGGGGACACTGAAGCTTTCTTT
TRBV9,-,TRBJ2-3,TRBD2,CASSRTSGGPTDTQYF,TGTGCCAGCAGTCGGACTAGCGGGGGACCCACAGATACGCAGTATTTT
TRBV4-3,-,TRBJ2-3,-,CASSQGPAGRFGDTQYF,TGCGCCAGCAGCCAAGGTCCTGCAGGGCGTTTCGGAGATACGCAGTATTTT
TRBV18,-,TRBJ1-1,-,CASSPGEFMNTEAFF,TGTGCCAGCTCACCGGGAGAGTTCATGAACACTGAAGCTTTCTTT
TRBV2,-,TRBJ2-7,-,CASSLMERYEQYF,TGTGCCAGCAGTTTAATGGAGAGGTACGAGCAGTACTTC
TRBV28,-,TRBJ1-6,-,CASSFRQGYSPLHF,TGTGCCAGCAGTTTCAGGCAGGGGTACTCACCCCTCCACTTT
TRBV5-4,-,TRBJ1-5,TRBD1,CASSPDRDNQPQHF,TGTGCCAGCAGCCCGGACAGGGATAATCAGCCCCAGCATTTT
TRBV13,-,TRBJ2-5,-,CASSISGIAGETQYF,TGTGCCAGCAGCATTAGCGGAATCGCAGGAGAGACCCAGTACTTC
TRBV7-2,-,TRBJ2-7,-,CASSLQGRLYEQYF,TGTGCCAGCAGCTTACAGGGTCGGCTCTACGAGCAGTACTTC
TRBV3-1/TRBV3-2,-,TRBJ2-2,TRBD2,CASSQSRGSGELFF,TGTGCCAGCAGCCAAAGTCGCGGGAGCGGGGAGCTGTTTTTT
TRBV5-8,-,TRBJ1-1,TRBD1,CASRWGQVVTEAFF,TGTGCCAGCAGGTGGGGACAGGTGGTCACTGAAGCTTTCTTT
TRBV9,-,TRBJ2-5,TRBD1,CASSARQGAGFGETQYF,TGTGCCAGCAGCGCAAGACAGGGGGCCGGATTTGGAGAGACCCAGTACTTC
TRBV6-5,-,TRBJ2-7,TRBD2,CASSSPSGGYEQYF,TGTGCCAGCAGTTCCCCTAGCGGGGGCTACGAGCAGTACTTC
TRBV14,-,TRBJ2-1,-,CASSPLVAVSSYNEQFF,TGTGCCAGCAGCCCTCTGGTGGCCGTAAGCTCCTACAATGAGCAGTTCTTC
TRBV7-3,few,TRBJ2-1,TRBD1,CASSRDREPQFF,TGTGCCAGCAGCCGGGACAGGGAACCCCAGTTCTTC
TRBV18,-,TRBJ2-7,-,CASSPGQGEQYF,TGTGCCAGCTCACCGGGACAAGGCGAGCAGTACTTC
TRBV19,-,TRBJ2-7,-,CASSIYGPSGGEQYF,TGTGCCAGTAGTATATATGGACCGAGCGGTGGCGAGCAGTACTTC
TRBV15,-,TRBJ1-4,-,CATSRAGRNEKLFF,TGTGCCACCAGCAGAGCCGGGAGAAATGAAAAACTGTTTTTT
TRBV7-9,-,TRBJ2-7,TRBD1,CASSLRSTGGYEQYF,TGTGCCAGCAGCTTGCGTTCCACAGGGGGTTACGAGCAGTACTTC
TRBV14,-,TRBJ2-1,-,CASSQRRQTFGDEQFF,TGTGCCAGCAGCCAGCGACGACAGACCTTTGGCGATGAGCAGTTCTTC
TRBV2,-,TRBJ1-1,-,CATQGSTTEAFF,TGTGCCACCCAGGGTTCAACCACTGAAGCTTTCTTT
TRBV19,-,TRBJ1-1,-,CASSPDIKTEAFF,TGTGCCAGTAGTCCAGACATCAAGACTGAAGCTTTCTTT
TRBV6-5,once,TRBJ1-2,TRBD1,CASRGTGVSSGYTF,TGTGCCAGCAGGGGGACAGGGGTGTCGAGTGGCTACACCTTC
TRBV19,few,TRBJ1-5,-,CASSITGGSNQPQHF,TGTGCCAGTAGTATAACGGGAGGTAGCAATCAGCCCCAGCATTTT
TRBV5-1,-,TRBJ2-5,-,CASSGGLAGETQYF,TGCGCCAGCAGCGGTGGACTTGCGGGAGAGACCCAGTACTTC
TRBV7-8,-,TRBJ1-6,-,CASSLQGYNSPLHF,TGTGCCAGCAGCTTACAGGGCTATAATTCACCCCTCCACTTT
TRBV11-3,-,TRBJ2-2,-,CASSSRQTNTGELFF,TGTGCCAGCAGCTCACGACAGACGAACACCGGGGAGCTGTTTTTT
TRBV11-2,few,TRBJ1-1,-,CASSLTIEAFF,TGTGCCAGCAGCCTTACTATTGAAGCTTTCTTT
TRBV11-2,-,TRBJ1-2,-,CASSFSGKLSGYTF,TGTGCCAGCAGCTTTAGCGGAAAGCTCAGTGGCTACACCTTC
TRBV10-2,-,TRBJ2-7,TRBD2,CASSVSGSLYEQYF,TGCGCCAGCAGTGTTAGCGGGAGCTTGTACGAGCAGTACTTC